This T cell receptor beta chain was captured in a study of shared clonotypes between healthy human individuals (dated by TCRdb to 2020 to 2022). A note on the overall study: The cohort comprised a couple of women and a few men aged 18 to 49 years. To estimate repertoire size and how much clonotype sharing occurs between individuals, the study deeply sequenced the blood TCR repertoires of several healthy adults. For each donor, CD4 naive and CD4 memory were each run on three plates, CD8 naive on two plates, and CD8 memory on one plate. Libraries were prepared and TCR repertoires were sequenced by different laboratories using diverse techniques, in order to increase sequencing depth and limit assay-specific biases. Leukapheresis yielded between about 0.94 and 8.9 billion PBMCs per donor.

CD8 naive samples were obtained by positive selection for CCR7 among CD45RO-negative cells, yielding a CD45RA+CCR7+ population from which TemRA cells were excluded. The donors were healthy, HIV-negative adults who had no recently reported acute infections or vaccinations. Every donor was a Caucasian adult residing in Nashville, Tennessee, USA. After blood collection by leukapheresis, PBMCs were isolated using Ficoll-Histopaque density gradient centrifugation and then cryopreserved in the vapor phase of liquid nitrogen. Analytical flow cytometry was used to check the purity and quantity of each magnetically sorted T cell population. Each sorted fraction had its genomic DNA isolated and then quantified by UV absorbance on a Nanodrop 2000c. General findings and caveats noted by the study authors: Based on pairwise subsampling, the degree of clonotype sharing among donors was expected to be affected by sequencing depth. Sampling was restricted to blood, and TCR repertoires in tissues likely differ from the TCR repertoires found in blood. Estimated clonotype richness was generally larger for naive than for memory subsets. Across a few donors, approximately 5% of naive CD4, roughly 3.8% of naive CD8, around 2.5% of memory CD4, and 0.4% of memory CD8 clonotypes were shared. Incomplete sequencing was indicated by rarefaction of sorted-subset datasets, despite the large sequencing depth. Clonotypes shared by all four sorted-subset donors showed higher generation probabilities than non-shared clonotypes. The genetic and exposure-history diversity represented was limited by the small number of donors.

Using the deep immunoSEQ assay, multiplex PCR amplified TCR CDR3 regions from genomic DNA. Extracted genomic DNA from each cell subset was spread evenly across all wells of several immunoSEQ 96-well plates, with each plate serving as a replicate. For sorted subsets, roughly 190 ng of genomic DNA, equivalent to 30,000 or so T cell genomes, went into each replicate PCR. Purified libraries were quantified with a Qubit 3.0 fluorometer, sized on a Bioanalyzer 2100, and re-quantified with the KAPA Library Quantification kit. A separate single-read 150-cycle Illumina NextSeq 550 flow cell was used to sequence each immunoSEQ 96-well plate. The authors processed their data as follows. Because only junctional sequences without quality scores were contained in the immunoSEQ output, filtering matching that applied to full-length reads could not be performed. To assign V/J genes and CDR3, sequences were annotated against IMGT germline references using PyIR, a Python wrapper for IgBLAST v1.9. Reads were filtered out if the reads had weak V/J assignments (E-value above 1e-6), no CDR3, stop codons, out-of-frame junctions, or ambiguous translated residues. V3J clonotypes were defined as sequences sharing the same inferred V gene, J gene, and CDR3 amino acid sequence. To compute the percentage overlap between repertoires, the number of shared unique clonotypes was divided by the size of the smaller repertoire. Repertoire richness was assessed with RTK rarefaction, the Chao1 estimator, and Recon v2.1 estimates of unobserved clonotypes. Generation probabilities for all TCRbeta clonotypes obtained by the gDNA method from a handful of donors were computed using OLGA. The table was pulled from immuneACCESS by TCRdb, which kept in-frame rearrangements only. Such tables lose some clones; where checked, under half of the loss comes from unresolved V genes, and the rest has no known cause. V and J calls and clone size are given by that table; D and trimming were obtained from the DNA. In this sample the table shows about 2 million clones, about 94% of which occur a single time. The biggest ten clones account for 0.9% to 1.4% of the sample.

Comment on this clone: There is no known antigen for this receptor. No much larger clone is present one base from it, and per-base qualities are unavailable.

Sequenced: naive CD8+ T cells sorted from blood. The cell subset or site label here, explained by the study, means: CD45RA+CCR7+. This TCR was recovered from a man aged 18 to 29 in good health.

Read as DNA, the sequence is TGTGCCAGCAGCTGGACAAGGGGAGCGGGCACAGATACGCAGTATTTT. It translates as CASSWTRGAGTDTQYF. Recombination joined TRBV7-9 with TRBJ2-3, with the D assignment possibly TRBD1 or TRBD2, given 5 matching bases for each. CDR1 and CDR2, per the germline V gene (reference sequence), are SEHNR and FQNEAQ. Relative to germline, V is 4 bases shorter and J is 1 base shorter, with 15 bases between their ends. Counted from cysteine to phenylalanine, this CDR3 has 16 amino acids. The read is trimmed to its CDR3 DNA, 48 bases read in frame from base 1.